This T cell receptor (beta chain) appears in the sequencing data of a study of HIV-infected patients and healthy controls. CDR1 is SGHAT, CDR2 FQNNGV, per germline. The CDR3 runs 18 residues. V lost 2 bases and J lost 2; bases outside the gene matches: 10. TCRdb independently ran MiXCR on the 5' RACE reads; one entry per CDR3 protein. Altogether about 67,000 distinct CDR3 sequences are present, around 16% being singletons, with the ten largest covering approximately 5%. The sample consisted of CD4+ T cells from blood. This TCR derives from a human donor in good health. The V gene is TRBV11-2, the J gene TRBJ2-3; 10 bases agree with TRBD2. The CDR3 is CASSLLASGGRHTDTQYF. CDR3 nucleotides: TGTGCCAGCAGCTTACTGGCTAGCGGGGGCCGCCACACAGATACGCAGTATTTT.